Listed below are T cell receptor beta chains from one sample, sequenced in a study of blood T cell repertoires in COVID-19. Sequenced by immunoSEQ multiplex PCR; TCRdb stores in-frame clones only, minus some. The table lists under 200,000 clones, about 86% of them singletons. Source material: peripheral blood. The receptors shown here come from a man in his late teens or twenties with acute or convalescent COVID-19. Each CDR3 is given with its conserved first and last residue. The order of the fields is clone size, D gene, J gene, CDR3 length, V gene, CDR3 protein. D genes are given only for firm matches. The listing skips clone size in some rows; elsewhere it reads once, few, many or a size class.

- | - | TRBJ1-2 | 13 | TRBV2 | CASSEEGDYGYTF
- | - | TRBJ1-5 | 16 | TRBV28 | CASTKAGQPGNQPQHF
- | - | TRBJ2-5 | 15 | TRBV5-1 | CASSARPGDQETQYF
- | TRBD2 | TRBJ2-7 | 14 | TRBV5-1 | CASSLRGELYEQYF
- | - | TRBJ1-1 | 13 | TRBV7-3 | CASSLRFGEEAFF
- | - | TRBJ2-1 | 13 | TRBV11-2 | CASSLNQGNEQFF
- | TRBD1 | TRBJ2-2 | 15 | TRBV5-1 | CASSLLQGNPGELFF
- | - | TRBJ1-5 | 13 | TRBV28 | CASNRDSNQPQHF
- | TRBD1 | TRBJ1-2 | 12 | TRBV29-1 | CSVEGDRGGYTF
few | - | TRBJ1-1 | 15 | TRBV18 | CASSPRTATNTEAFF
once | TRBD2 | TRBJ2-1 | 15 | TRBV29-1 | CSVEPTSGAYNEQFF
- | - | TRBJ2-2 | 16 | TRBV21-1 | CASSKLDRVDTGELFF
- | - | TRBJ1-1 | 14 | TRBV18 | CASSPQGLNTEAFF
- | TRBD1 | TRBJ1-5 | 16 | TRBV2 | CASKDARQGWGQPQHF
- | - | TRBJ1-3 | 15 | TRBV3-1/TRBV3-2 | CASSQMSGSGNTIYF
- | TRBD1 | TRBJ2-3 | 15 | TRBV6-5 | CASRWTGGRTDTQYF
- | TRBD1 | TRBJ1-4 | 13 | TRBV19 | CASSGQGNEKLFF
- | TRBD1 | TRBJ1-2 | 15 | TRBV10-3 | CAISESLRGLYGYTF
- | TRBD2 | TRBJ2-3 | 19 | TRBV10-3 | CAISEPPSGGEFYTDTQYF
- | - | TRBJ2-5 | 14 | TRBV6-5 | CASRKDILQETQYF
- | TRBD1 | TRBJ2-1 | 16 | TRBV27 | CASNSLQQGAYNEQFF
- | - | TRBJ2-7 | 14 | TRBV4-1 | CASSQSGGSYEQYF
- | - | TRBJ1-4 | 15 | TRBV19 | CASSIGSANNEKLFF
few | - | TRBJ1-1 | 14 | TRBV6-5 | CASSRTGSRTEAFF
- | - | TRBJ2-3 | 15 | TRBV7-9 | CASSLWRASTDTQYF
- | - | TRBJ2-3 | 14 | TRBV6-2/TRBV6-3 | CASSYSRDTDTQYF
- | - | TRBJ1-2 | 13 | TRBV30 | CAWTLTLNYGYTF
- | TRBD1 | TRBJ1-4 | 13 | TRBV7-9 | CASTGTGPEKLFF